A single sample is the source of the 3 T cell receptor beta chains below, sequenced in a study of graft-versus-host responses after intestinal transplantation. Assay used: immunoSEQ multiplex PCR; TCRdb lists only in-frame clones, some missing. This repertoire shows tens of thousands of clones, approximately 92% found once; its top ten account for roughly 0.5%. These receptors' antigens are unknown. Material: unstimulated CD8+ T cells sorted from spleen or lymph node cells, obtained before intestinal transplant. Receptors originate from a human donor who received an intestinal transplant.

The chain carries TRBV4-1 and TRBJ2-1; 10 nucleotides agree with TRBD2. The germline V gene has CDR1 MGHRA and CDR2 YSYEKL. The CDR3 is made up of 15 amino acids. J gave up 6 bases and V 1 base, and 3 bases lay outside the gene matches. CDR3 region: CASSQVRTSGNEQFF. CDR3 coding DNA: TGCGCCAGCAGCCAAGTACGGACTAGCGGCAATGAGCAGTTCTTC.

Remarks on this clone: Other nucleotide sequences from this sample produce the same CDR3. The chain recombines TRBV27 with TRBJ1-5, with 7 nucleotides matching TRBD1. The CDR3 is 13 residues long. J was trimmed by 4 bases and V by 4 bases; bases with no gene match: 1. Germline V gene sequence: CDR1 MNHEY, CDR2 SMNVEV (reference sequence). The DNA for the CDR3 is TGTGCCAGCAGTTCGACAGGGAATCAGCCCCAGCATTTT. Protein sequence: CASSSTGNQPQHF.

The V and J genes are TRBV19 and TRBJ1-1; 12 bases line up with TRBD1. V was clipped by 6 bases and J by 4 bases; unmatched bases: 3. Germline V gene lookup returns CDR1 LNHDA and CDR2 SQIVND (reference sequence). The CDR3 consists of 14 residues. The CDR3 protein is CASRGQGAITEAFF. Written as DNA, the CDR3 is TGTGCCAGTAGGGGACAGGGGGCGATCACTGAAGCTTTCTTT.